This T cell receptor (beta chain) was recorded in a study of CD8+CD57+ T cells in acquired aplastic anemia. With 7 bases clipped from V and 8 bases from J, the junction kept 9 bases outside the gene matches. This CDR3 is built from 15 residues. Those patients picked for sequencing had displayed CD8+CD57+ cell expansion on flow cytometry. According to the study, genomic DNA was the template for TCR beta VDJ and CDR3 profiling. Each CDR3 protein gets one entry after TCRdb re-called the reads with MiXCR. The sample includes roughly 180,000 distinct CDR3 sequences, approximately 48% of them seen just once.

This chain uses TRBV12-3 or TRBV12-4 with TRBJ2-1; TRBD2 matches at 12 bases. The receptor's source is a human donor with aplastic anemia. The sequenced sample consisted of sorted CD4+, CD8+, or CD8+CD57+ T cells (not recorded which) from PBMCs. The DNA of the CDR3 is TGTGCCAGCACAAGACTAGCGGGGGTGTTCGATGAGCAGTTCTTC. It is translated as CASTRLAGVFDEQFF.